This T cell receptor (beta chain) was captured by sequencing in a study of PD-L1 blockade in urothelial cancer. Study at large: A median approximately 150,000 T cells were found in blood samples.

The diagnosis in patients was locally advanced or metastatic urothelial carcinoma. This table comes from immunoSEQ multiplex PCR, and its TCRdb copy is limited to in-frame clones, with some not included. Here the sample spans 50,000 or so clones, roughly 80% being singletons. The sequenced sample was PBMCs, obtained around atezolizumab (anti-PD-L1) treatment. This receptor was identified in a man between 65 and 85 years old with urothelial cancer.

The CDR3 loop reads CASSPDRVNSPLHF. The CDR3 coding sequence is TGCGCCAGCAGCCCCGACAGGGTAAATTCACCCCTCCACTTT. This chain links TRBV4-3 with TRBJ1-6, with TRBD1 matching over 7 bases. The CDR3 has 14 residues. V was pared by 4 bases and J by 7 bases, with 4 bases of the junction left unmatched. Germline V gives CDR1 LGHNA, CDR2 YSLEER.